These 19 T cell receptor beta chains originate from one sample sequenced in a study of cytomegalovirus exposure and HLA in healthy donors. 13 Jbeta primers and 60 Vbeta primers were used for the PCR. TCRdb keeps only in-frame clones here, not all; method: immunoSEQ multiplex PCR. The sample comprises about 140,000 clones, roughly 80% of which are singletons, and about 3.5% rests with the top ten. The sequenced sample consisted of PBMCs. These receptors were taken from a middle-aged man in good health and CMV-seronegative.

The chain couples TRBV5-1 to TRBJ2-1, with TRBD2 matching 9 bases. This CDR3 region has 16 residues. Per the germline V gene, CDR1 is SGHRS and CDR2 is YFSETQ. Losses at the gene ends were 0 bases for V and 6 bases for J; bases not matched to a gene: 7. The DNA of the CDR3 is TGCGCCAGCAGCTTGGGACTAGCGGACCCAGGCAATGAGCAGTTCTTC. Encoded protein: CASSLGLADPGNEQFF.

The chain employs TRBV5-1 and TRBJ2-7; 9 bases fit TRBD1. The germline gives CDR1 SGHRS, CDR2 YFSETQ. Germline trimming cut 2 bases from V and 3 bases from J; bases unmatched to any gene: 3. The CDR3 has 14 amino acids. The CDR3 loop is CASSFGTGIYEQYF. CDR3 DNA: TGCGCCAGCAGCTTCGGGACAGGGATCTACGAGCAGTACTTC.

This clone turned up a few times. The chain is built from TRBV10-2 and TRBJ1-2, with D uncertain. CDR3 length equals 12 residues. V lost 10 bases and J lost 3, with 12 bases in between. Germline V gene sequence: CDR1 WSHSY, CDR2 SAAADI. CDR3 DNA sequence: TGCGCCACTTCGGACGGGGACTATGGCTACACCTTC. Encoded protein: CATSDGDYGYTF.

This clone was seen a handful of times. V usage is TRBV5-1 and J usage is TRBJ2-5; possible D gene TRBD1, 5 bases. The J call may be in error: the DNA end matches TRBJ2-7 better. The CDR3 totals 13 residues. Germline CDR1 reads SGHRS; CDR2 reads YFSETQ. The CDR3 spells CASSWRSGYEQYF. For the CDR3, the DNA is TGCGCCAGCAGCTGGCGTTCAGGGTACGAGCAGTACTTC.

The chain carries TRBV19 and TRBJ2-4, with 8 bases lining up with TRBD1. The CDR3 has 16 amino acids. Germline V lookup: CDR1 LNHDA, CDR2 SQIVND (reference sequence). The ends lost 0 bases at V and 5 bases at J; junction bases unmatched: 6. The CDR3 is CASSIDGRGRENIQYF. The CDR3 DNA follows: TGTGCCAGTAGTATAGATGGCAGGGGGCGCGAAAACATTCAGTACTTC.

The chain uses TRBV6-5 and TRBJ2-1; 7 nucleotides align to TRBD2. Germline trimming cut 6 bases from V and 6 bases from J; bases unmatched to any gene: 8. The CDR3 has 14 residues. Per the germline V gene, CDR1 is MNHEY and CDR2 is SVGAGI. Here the CDR3 DNA reads TGTGCCAGCAGCCGCGAGCGGGGTCGCAATGAGCAGTTCTTC. It is translated as CASSRERGRNEQFF.

This clone was seen a few times. CDR3 nucleotides: TGTGCCAGCAGCCCCACAGAGGCCGGGACACCCCTCCACTTT. It translates to CASSPTEAGTPLHF. J is TRBJ1-6 and V is TRBV7-9; no reliable D call. The V and J ends lost 5 bases and 11 bases respectively, with 16 bases between them. This CDR3 is 14 amino acids long. CDR1 and CDR2 from the germline V gene are SEHNR and FQNEAQ (reference sequence).

The rearrangement joins TRBV5-8 to TRBJ2-3; the D is unclear. CDR1 SGHTS and CDR2 YDEGEE come from the germline V gene. There are 15 residues in the CDR3. Trimming stripped 0 bases from V and 2 bases from J, with 10 bases between. For the CDR3, the DNA is TGTGCCAGCAGCTTGGGAGGCGGAAACACAGATACGCAGTATTTT. Translated, it gives CASSLGGGNTDTQYF. The variable domain in full, completed from reference TRBV5-8 and TRBJ2-3, reads EAGVTQSPTHLIKTRGQQATLRCSPISGHTSVYWYQQALGLGLQFLLWYDEGEERNRGNFPPRFSGRQFPNYSSELNVNALELEDSALYLCASSLGGGNTDTQYFGPGTRLTVL.

This chain connects TRBV7-2 to TRBJ1-5; no firm D call. The CDR3 sequence is 15 residues long. Trimming left V 1 base short and J 2 bases short, with 9 bases between. Germline CDR1 and CDR2: SGHTA and FQGNSA. The CDR3 coding sequence is TGTGCCAGCAGCTTAGGGGCAGGCCGCAATCAGCCCCAGCATTTT. This encodes CASSLGAGRNQPQHF.

This clone was counted a few times. The chain links TRBV6-1 to TRBJ2-5; TRBD2 aligns across 15 bases. CDR3 size: 15 residues. Trimming took 7 bases from V and 4 from J; bases not matched to a gene: 4. Germline CDR1 and CDR2: MNHNS and SASEGT. The CDR3 loop is CASIWTSGGGETQYF. The CDR3, as DNA: TGTGCCAGCATTTGGACTAGCGGGGGGGGAGAGACCCAGTACTTC.

This chain uses TRBV5-1 with TRBJ2-5; 7 nucleotides agree with TRBD1. The DNA end is more similar to TRBJ2-7, so the J call may be wrong. Looked up from germline, CDR1 is SGHRS and CDR2 is YFSETQ. The CDR3 covers 17 residues. The CDR3 DNA reads as TGCGCCAGCAGCTTTGATCCTCCGGGACAGAATTACTACGAGCAGTACTTC. This gives the protein CASSFDPPGQNYYEQYF.

V is TRBV5-1 and J is TRBJ1-5; perhaps TRBD1 as D (6 bases). The V gene lost 3 bases and the J gene lost 4 bases, with 23 bases spanning the gap. This CDR3 is built from 18 residues. Looked up from germline, CDR1 is SGHRS and CDR2 is YFSETQ. CDR3 in DNA: TGCGCCAGCAGCTCGAATAAGACCTACAGGGAGGGAAATCAGCCCCAGCATTTT. Amino acids: CASSSNKTYREGNQPQHF.

CDR3 coding DNA: TGTGCCAGCAGCCCAAACGGGGGCAATCAGCCCCAGCATTTT. Translating gives CASSPNGGNQPQHF. The chain has TRBV6-6 and TRBJ1-5, with unresolved D. V was clipped by 6 bases and J by 2 bases, with 11 bases between them. From germline, CDR1 is MNHNY and CDR2 SVGAGI (reference sequence). This CDR3 comprises 14 residues.

This clone came up once. This rearrangement joins TRBV29-1 to TRBJ2-7; D not resolved. Germline CDR1 SQVTM, CDR2 ANQGSEA. V lost 4 bases and J lost 7, with 5 bases in between. The CDR3 spans 9 residues. CDR3 sequence: CSVVGEQYF. Here the CDR3 DNA reads TGCAGCGTTGTCGGGGAGCAGTACTTC.

V and J are TRBV9 and TRBJ2-4; a weak D match, TRBD2 (5 bases). Trimming shortened V by 0 bases and J by 7 bases, and 14 bases separated the two germline ends. The CDR3 length is 15 residues. CDR1 and CDR2 (germline): SGDLS, YYNGEE. The CDR3 DNA reads TGTGCCAGCAGCGTAGGGCTAGGAGGTTGGAACATTCAGTACTTC. This gives the protein CASSVGLGGWNIQYF. Full variable domain (missing parts from reference TRBV9 and TRBJ2-4): DSGVTQTPKHLITATGQRVTLRCSPRSGDLSVYWYQQSLDQGLQFLIQYYNGEERAKGNILERFSAQQFPDLHSELNLSSLELGDSALYFCASSVGLGGWNIQYFGAGTRLSVL.

This chain uses TRBV18 with TRBJ2-7, with D perhaps matching TRBD1 (5 bases). Between the trimmed V and J ends, which lost 2 bases and 3 bases, there was a span of 8 bases. From germline, CDR1 is KGHSH and CDR2 LQKENI. This CDR3 is 13 amino acids long. The DNA for the CDR3 is TGTGCCAGCTCACCAGACAGCTTCTACGAGCAGTACTTC. This codes for CASSPDSFYEQYF. Looking up the rest from reference TRBV18 and TRBJ2-7 gives the full variable domain: NAGVMQNPRHLVRRRGQEARLRCSPMKGHSHVYWYRQLPEEGLKFMVYLQKENIIDESGMPKERFSAEFPKEGPSILRIQQVVRGDSAAYFCASSPDSFYEQYFGPGTRLTVT.

V gene TRBV9 combines with J gene TRBJ1-3, with 7 bases fitting TRBD1. Germline CDR1 SGDLS, CDR2 YYNGEE. The CDR3 is 15 amino acids. V lost 4 bases to trimming and J lost 3 bases; unmatched junction nucleotides: 7. The CDR3: CASSPAGTDGNTIYF. CDR3 sequence (DNA): TGTGCCAGCAGCCCCGCCGGGACAGATGGAAACACCATATATTTT.

This clone came up a few times. This chain uses TRBV6-5 with TRBJ2-1; TRBD2 might be the D (5 bases). This CDR3 spans 15 amino acids. With 6 bases removed from V and 10 bases from J, the gap between germline ends came to 22 bases. Germline CDR1 and CDR2: MNHEY and SVGAGI. CDR3 coding DNA: TGTGCCAGCAGCCTAGACCCGACAACGGCGGGCGAGCAGTTCTTC. Its protein product is CASSLDPTTAGEQFF.

Of note for this clone: The germline gene is not matched at one end of the junction; a read error may be the cause. This CDR3 is also generated by other DNA sequences in the sample. This chain links TRBV27 with TRBJ1-5; weak D call: TRBD1 (6 bases). The germline V gene has CDR1 MNHEY and CDR2 SMNVEV (reference sequence). The CDR3 covers 17 residues. CDR3 nucleotides: TGTGCCAGCAGTTTATGGGGGGGGCCATATAGCAATCAGCCCCAGCACTTT. It specifies CASSLWGGPYSNQPQHF.